The 23 T cell receptor beta chains in this list originate from one sample, sequenced in a study of T cells in localized non-small cell lung cancer (dated by TCRdb to about 2020). The library was produced with the immunoSEQ multiplex PCR assay. TCRdb holds this immuneACCESS table with in-frame rearrangements only. Some clones are missing; in checked studies, unresolved V genes explain under half, and the rest has no known cause. For this sample there are about 33,000 clones; about 80% appear just once. The top ten constitute roughly 15% of the sample. The sample consisted of peripheral blood, taken before any cancer treatment. All receptors derive from a male donor at least 60 years old with stage III squamous cell lung carcinoma.

The chain joins TRBV6-5 to TRBJ1-4; D call uncertain. Germline lookup yields CDR1 MNHEY and CDR2 SVGAGI. The V end lost 0 bases, the J end lost 0 bases, and 5 bases lay between the germline ends. This CDR3 contains 15 residues. CDR3 protein: CASSYSGTTNEKLFF. The CDR3 DNA follows: TGTGCCAGCAGTTACTCAGGAACAACTAATGAAAAACTGTTTTTT.

The J gene is TRBJ2-7, the V gene TRBV5-1; TRBD1 aligns across 8 bases. The germline V gene encodes CDR1 SGHRS and CDR2 YFSETQ. CDR3 length equals 15 residues. Trimming removed 0 bases from V and 2 bases from J; junction bases left unmatched: 4. In DNA, the CDR3 is TGCGCCAGCAGCTTGGGGGACAGGCCCCCCTACGAGCAGTACTTC. Translated: CASSLGDRPPYEQYF.

The chain is built from TRBV9 and TRBJ2-1, with TRBD2 as a possible D gene (5 bases). This CDR3 is built from 12 residues. Trimming removed 4 bases at V and 5 bases at J, with 7 bases between. The germline CDR1 and CDR2 sequences are SGDLS and YYNGEE. The CDR3, as DNA: TGTGCCAGCAGCCAAGCGGACAATGAGCAGTTCTTC. Protein sequence: CASSQADNEQFF.

This sequence joins TRBV4-3 and TRBJ1-3; D gene ambiguous. V was pared by 1 base and J by 4 bases, with 14 bases between. CDR1 and CDR2 (germline): LGHNA, YSLEER. This CDR3 is built from 16 residues. CDR3: CASSQARVTAGNTIYF. DNA for the CDR3: TGCGCCAGCAGCCAAGCCCGGGTTACTGCAGGAAACACCATATATTTT.

V and J are TRBV19 and TRBJ1-2; no definite D call. Trimming took 5 bases from V and 8 from J, leaving 21 bases between them. The germline CDR1 and CDR2 sequences are LNHDA and SQIVND (reference sequence). The CDR3 length is 15 residues. CDR3 bases: TGTGCCAGTAGTCGTGGAGGGTCGGGCAGTCGCGGCTACACCTTC. The encoded protein is CASSRGGSGSRGYTF.

The V and J genes are TRBV7-2 and TRBJ1-6; D uncertain. Germline CDR1 is SGHTA and CDR2 is FQGNSA. V lost 4 bases and J lost 10, with 11 bases in between. CDR3 size: 13 residues. The CDR3 coding sequence is TGTGCCAGCAGCTCCACCGCCAGATCACCCCTCCACTTT. Protein product: CASSSTARSPLHF.

The CDR3 DNA is TGTGCCAGCAGTGAAGCGGGGCGGGGCTACACCTTC. Translation: CASSEAGRGYTF. The chain couples TRBV6-1 to TRBJ1-2, with a weak D call TRBD1 (5 bases). Germline CDR1 reads MNHNS; CDR2 reads SASEGT. Trimming stripped 0 bases from V and 8 bases from J, with 7 bases between. The CDR3 is 12 amino acids.

The chain employs TRBV11-2 and TRBJ1-2; 7 bases map to TRBD1. This CDR3 contains 14 residues. The trim removed 6 bases at V and 8 bases at J, leaving 12 bases unmatched. Germline V gene data show CDR1 as SGHAT and CDR2 as FQNNGV. For the CDR3, the DNA is TGTGCCAGCAGGGCCCCCGGGACAGTGAGCGGCTACACCTTC. This translates into CASRAPGTVSGYTF. Full variable domain (missing parts from reference TRBV11-2 and TRBJ1-2): EAGVAQSPRYKIIEKRQSVAFWCNPISGHATLYWYQQILGQGPKLLIQFQNNGVVDDSQLPKDRFSAERLKGVDSTLKIQPAKLEDSAVYLCASRAPGTVSGYTFGSGTRLTVV.

The chain is built from TRBV6-6 and TRBJ1-1; no clear D. CDR1 is MNHNY and CDR2 is SVGAGI in the germline V gene (reference sequence). The V end lost 2 bases, the J end lost 6 bases, and 16 bases lay between the germline ends. The CDR3 has 15 amino acids. The CDR3 sequence: CASSYRTSPGAEAFF. For the CDR3, the DNA is TGTGCCAGCAGTTACCGGACGAGTCCCGGCGCTGAAGCTTTCTTT.

In this sample, this clone turned up a few times. The V gene is TRBV28, the J gene TRBJ1-2; 7 nucleotides align to TRBD1. CDR1 and CDR2 (germline): MDHEN, SYDVKM. CDR3 length: 14 residues. Trimming removed 8 bases from V and 0 bases from J; junction bases left unmatched: 6. The CDR3 nucleotides are TGTGCCAGCCTCCGGGACAGAGCTAACTATGGCTACACCTTC. Its translation: CASLRDRANYGYTF.

The chain links TRBV19 to TRBJ2-2; possibly TRBD1 or TRBD2 for D (6 bases each). Per the germline V gene, CDR1 is LNHDA and CDR2 is SQIVND (reference sequence). The V and J ends lost 5 bases and 4 bases respectively, with 17 bases between them. The CDR3 spans 16 residues. The CDR3 coding sequence is TGTGCCAGTAGTGTCGTAACGGGGGCCCCCACCGGGGAGCTGTTTTTT. Amino acids: CASSVVTGAPTGELFF.

This rearrangement joins TRBV19 to TRBJ1-5, with D unclear. The CDR3 extends over 14 amino acids. Germline assignment: CDR1 LNHDA and CDR2 SQIVND (reference sequence). The V end was cut by 7 bases, the J end by 11 bases, with 21 bases between. The CDR3 region has the DNA TGTGCCAGTACCTCCACCGATGTGGGTTCGGCCCAGCATTTT. As protein: CASTSTDVGSAQHF.

The V call is TRBV6-5, the J call TRBJ2-7; TRBD2 matches at 8 bases. CDR3 length: 15 amino acids. Per the germline V gene, CDR1 is MNHEY and CDR2 is SVGAGI. The ends lost 2 bases at V and 2 bases at J; junction bases unmatched: 5. In nucleotides, the CDR3 is TGTGCCAGCAGTTACCGCGGGGGGCTTGCCTACGAGCAGTACTTC. Amino acid sequence: CASSYRGGLAYEQYF.

This sequence joins TRBV6-1 and TRBJ2-5, with TRBD2 matching 13 bases. V lost 4 bases and J lost 3; bases outside the gene matches: 8. Germline V gene lookup returns CDR1 MNHNS and CDR2 SASEGT. The CDR3 loop spans 17 amino acids. In DNA form, the CDR3 reads TGTGCCAGCAGTGCCGGACTAGCGGGAGCGGGGGAAGAGACCCAGTACTTC. Translated: CASSAGLAGAGEETQYF.

V and J are TRBV11-3 and TRBJ2-1; 7 nucleotides line up with TRBD2. The ends lost 5 bases at V and 9 bases at J; junction bases unmatched: 4. Per germline, CDR1 SGHNT and CDR2 YENEEA. There are 12 residues in the CDR3. This CDR3 reads CASSTPSGEQFF. In DNA form, the CDR3 reads TGTGCCAGCAGCACGCCTAGCGGTGAGCAGTTCTTC.

The chain combines TRBV6-5 with TRBJ2-7; D gene ambiguous. V was trimmed by 3 bases and J by 2 bases, leaving 11 bases between them. The CDR3 has 14 amino acids. Germline values: CDR1 MNHEY, CDR2 SVGAGI. The CDR3 sequence: CASSYFGPPYEQYF. CDR3 DNA sequence: TGTGCCAGCAGTTATTTCGGGCCCCCCTACGAGCAGTACTTC.

The V and J genes are TRBV5-6 and TRBJ2-5; D gene ambiguous. Trimming took 2 bases from V and 1 from J, leaving 12 bases between them. CDR1 is SGHDT, CDR2 YYEEEE, per germline. This CDR3 is 15 amino acids long. As DNA, the CDR3 is TGTGCCAGCAGCTTTCTGGGAAGTATCCAAGAGACCCAGTACTTC. Translation gives CASSFLGSIQETQYF.

This chain links TRBV20-1 with TRBJ2-4, with TRBD2 matching 7 bases. Per the germline V gene, CDR1 is DFQATT and CDR2 is SNEGSKA (reference sequence). The J segment lost 13 bases and the V segment lost 6 bases, leaving 6 bases of the junction unmatched. The length of the CDR3 is 10 residues. The CDR3 DNA is TGCAGTGCCCCGGGGAGGGTGCAGTACTTC. Amino acids: CSAPGRVQYF.

The CDR3 DNA follows: TGTGCCAGCAGGCCCCCAGGGCGGGGACGTACCGAGCAGTACTTC. Protein sequence: CASRPPGRGRTEQYF. The rearrangement links TRBV2 to TRBJ2-7; perhaps TRBD2 as D (6 bases). Germline CDR1 and CDR2: SNHLY and FYNNEI. V was shortened by 6 bases and J by 6 bases, with 21 bases between the two germline ends. The CDR3 contains 15 residues.

As regards this clone: One end of the junction varies from germline; a read error may be responsible. This chain connects TRBV28 to TRBJ1-5; 9 bases fit TRBD1. This CDR3 contains 15 residues. Per the germline V gene, CDR1 is MDHEN and CDR2 is SYDVKM. CDR3 sequence (DNA): TGTGCCAGCAGTTTGGGGGACAGGGTCGATCAGCCCCGGCATTTT. It encodes CASSLGDRVDQPRHF. Supplemented by reference TRBV28 and TRBJ1-5, the full variable domain reads DVKVTQSSRYLVKRTGEKVFLECVQDMDHENMFWYRQDPGLGLRLIYFSYDVKMKEKGDIPEGYSVSREKKERFSLILESASTNQTSMYLCASSLGDRVDQPRHFGDGTRLSIL.

The CDR3 bases are TGTGCCAGTAGTGAGACCGTTGGTTCACCCCTCCACTTT. It specifies CASSETVGSPLHF. The rearrangement links TRBV19 to TRBJ1-6; D remains unclear. The germline V gene has CDR1 LNHDA and CDR2 SQIVND (reference sequence). This CDR3 comprises 13 residues. V gave up 5 bases and J gave up 9 bases, with 11 bases separating them.

The genes are TRBV19 and TRBJ1-1, with 9 bases aligning to TRBD1. The CDR3 is 15 residues long. V lost 4 bases, J lost 0 bases, and 3 bases stayed unmatched. CDR1 and CDR2 from the germline V gene are LNHDA and SQIVND (reference sequence). This CDR3 reads CASSTTGGVNTEAFF. CDR3 bases: TGTGCCAGTAGTACAACAGGGGGCGTGAACACTGAAGCTTTCTTT.

The chain joins TRBV27 to TRBJ2-7; D may be TRBD2 (6 bases). The length of the CDR3 is 15 residues. With 5 bases removed from V and 7 bases from J, the gap between germline ends came to 21 bases. Germline CDR1 reads MNHEY; CDR2 reads SMNVEV (reference sequence). In DNA form, the CDR3 reads TGTGCCAGCAGTCCGCCGGGACTCCCAAGGGGTGAGCAGTACTTC. Protein sequence: CASSPPGLPRGEQYF.